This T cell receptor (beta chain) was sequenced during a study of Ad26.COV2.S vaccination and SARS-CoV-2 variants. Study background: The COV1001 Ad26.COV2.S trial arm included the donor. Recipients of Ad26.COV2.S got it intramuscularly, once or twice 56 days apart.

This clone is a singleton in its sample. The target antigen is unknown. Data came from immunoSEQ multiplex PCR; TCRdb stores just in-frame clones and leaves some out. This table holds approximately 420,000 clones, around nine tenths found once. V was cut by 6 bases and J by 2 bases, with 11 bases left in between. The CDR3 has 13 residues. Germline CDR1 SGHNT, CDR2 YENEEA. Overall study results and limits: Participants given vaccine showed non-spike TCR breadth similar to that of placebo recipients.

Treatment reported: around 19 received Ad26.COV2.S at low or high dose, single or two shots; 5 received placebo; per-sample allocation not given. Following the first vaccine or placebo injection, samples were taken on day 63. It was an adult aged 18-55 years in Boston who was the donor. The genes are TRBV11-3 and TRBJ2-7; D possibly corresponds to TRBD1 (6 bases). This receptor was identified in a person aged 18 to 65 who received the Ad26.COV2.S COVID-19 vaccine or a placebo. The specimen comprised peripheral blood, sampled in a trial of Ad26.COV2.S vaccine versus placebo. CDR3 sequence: CASRSGQTYEQYF. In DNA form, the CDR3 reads TGTGCCAGCAGGTCCGGACAGACCTACGAGCAGTACTTC.